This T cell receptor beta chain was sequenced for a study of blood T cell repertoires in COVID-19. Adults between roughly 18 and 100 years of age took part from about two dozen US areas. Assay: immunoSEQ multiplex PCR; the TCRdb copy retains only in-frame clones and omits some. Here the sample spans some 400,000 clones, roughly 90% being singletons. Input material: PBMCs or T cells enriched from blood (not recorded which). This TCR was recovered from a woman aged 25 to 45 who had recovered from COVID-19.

The CDR3 loop is CASSYERGTEAFF. The CDR3 nucleotides are TGTGCCAGCAGTTACGAACGGGGCACTGAAGCTTTCTTT. The chain joins TRBV6-5 to TRBJ1-1; D is unclear. Looked up from germline, CDR1 is MNHEY and CDR2 is SVGAGI. V lost 2 bases and J lost 4, with 8 bases in between. The length of the CDR3 is 13 residues.